This entry lists 18 T cell receptor beta chains sequenced from one sample in a study of blood T cell repertoires in COVID-19 (dated by TCRdb to the early 2020s). Receptor amplification or capture employed the immunoSEQ multiplex PCR assay. Held by TCRdb, this immuneACCESS table contains in-frame sequences only and omits some clones. Under half of the omission traces to an unresolved V gene where checked; the cause of the rest is unknown. In all, the sample holds 200,000 to 250,000 clones, and approximately 87% of those were seen once. 5.5% to 7.5% of the sample comes from the top ten. Input material: peripheral blood. The receptors shown here come from a man aged 60 to 75 who had recovered from COVID-19.

This rearrangement joins TRBV11-2 to TRBJ2-6; D is possibly TRBD1 (5 bases). CDR3 length: 17 residues. Germline loops: CDR1 SGHAT, CDR2 FQNNGV. V lost 3 bases, J lost 0 bases, and 12 bases lay in between. CDR3: CASSFYRGFSGANVLTF. For the CDR3, the DNA is TGTGCCAGCAGCTTTTATAGGGGATTCTCTGGGGCCAACGTCCTGACTTTC.

The chain recombines TRBV6-1 with TRBJ2-5; D is unresolved. This CDR3 comprises 16 residues. CDR1 is MNHNS and CDR2 is SASEGT in the germline V gene. Trimming left V 2 bases short and J 0 bases short, with 13 bases between. This chain's CDR3 is CASSEPLDIYQETQYF. CDR3 DNA: TGTGCCAGCAGTGAACCTCTCGACATTTACCAAGAGACCCAGTACTTC.

The chain employs TRBV5-8 and TRBJ2-1, with TRBD2 matching 7 bases. The germline V gene encodes CDR1 SGHTS and CDR2 YDEGEE. The CDR3 is 16 residues long. The V segment lost 4 bases and the J segment 4 bases; nucleotides outside the gene matches: 11. In DNA form, the CDR3 reads TGTGCCAGCAGCATCTCACCTAGCGGCCCATACAATGAGCAGTTCTTC. Translation gives CASSISPSGPYNEQFF.

V and J are TRBV19 and TRBJ2-7; 8 bases align to TRBD1. Unmatched junction bases numbered 13, after V lost 3 bases and J lost 3 bases. The CDR3 spans 17 residues. Germline values: CDR1 LNHDA, CDR2 SQIVND (reference sequence). CDR3 nucleotides: TGTGCCAGTAGTATTGGTGCAGGGGGCCCTCAACTCTACGAGCAGTACTTC. As protein: CASSIGAGGPQLYEQYF.

V is TRBV5-6 and J is TRBJ2-6; 9 bases line up with TRBD1. There are 16 residues in the CDR3. J was trimmed by 3 bases and V by 4 bases; bases with no gene match: 5. Per the germline V gene, CDR1 is SGHDT and CDR2 is YYEEEE. The chain's CDR3 is CASSPGTGYGANVLTF. The DNA for the CDR3 is TGTGCCAGCAGCCCTGGGACAGGGTATGGGGCCAACGTCCTGACTTTC.

This clone was counted a single time. V is TRBV5-1 and J is TRBJ2-7; D uncertain. CDR1 is SGHRS and CDR2 is YFSETQ in the germline V gene. The CDR3 consists of 13 residues. V dropped 0 bases and J dropped 5 bases, with 9 bases sitting between them. CDR3 in DNA: TGCGCCAGCAGCTTGGGATCTACGGACGAGCAGTACTTC. Amino acids: CASSLGSTDEQYF.

The CDR3 sequence is CASSLRATTNEKLFF. CDR3 nucleotide sequence: TGCGCCAGCAGCTTAAGAGCGACAACTAATGAAAAACTGTTTTTT. This rearrangement joins TRBV5-1 to TRBJ1-4; D ambiguous. The CDR3 runs to 15 residues. The germline gives CDR1 SGHRS, CDR2 YFSETQ. V gave up 2 bases and J gave up 0 bases, with 8 bases separating them.

A single count supports this clone. For the CDR3, the DNA is TGTGCCAGCAGCTGGGGAGGGGATACGCAGTATTTT. Residues: CASSWGGDTQYF. J is TRBJ2-3 and V is TRBV5-6, with 7 bases that match TRBD2. Looked up from germline, CDR1 is SGHDT and CDR2 is YYEEEE. The CDR3 runs to 12 residues. Losses at the gene ends were 3 bases for V and 6 bases for J; bases not matched to a gene: 1.

The sample holds one count of this clone. This chain connects TRBV10-2 to TRBJ2-1, with 14 bases that match TRBD2. Germline assignment: CDR1 WSHSY and CDR2 SAAADI. With V trimmed by 4 bases and J by 7 bases, 3 bases remained unmatched. The CDR3 length is 15 residues. The CDR3 coding sequence is TGCGCCAGCAGTGCCGGGACTAGCGGGAGTAATGAGCAGTTCTTC. Translated: CASSAGTSGSNEQFF.

The chain employs TRBV4-3 and TRBJ2-2; 11 bases match TRBD1. V dropped 2 bases and J dropped 5; count of bases not matched to a gene: 16. CDR1 and CDR2 from the germline V gene are LGHNA and YSLEER. This CDR3 comprises 20 residues. The CDR3 nucleotides read TGCGCCAGCAGCCAAAACTGGGACAGGGGGAGTACTAGGAGGACCGGGGAGCTGTTTTTT. This translates into CASSQNWDRGSTRRTGELFF.

This clone was detected only once. This chain uses TRBV5-5 with TRBJ1-5; D perhaps matches TRBD1 (6 bases). The V gene's germline CDR1 is SGHKS and CDR2 YYEKEE (reference sequence). The V end lost 5 bases, the J end lost 3 bases, and 12 bases lay between the germline ends. CDR3 length: 14 residues. CDR3 residues: CASSSDSLNQPQHF. The CDR3 bases are TGTGCCAGCAGTTCGGACAGCCTCAATCAGCCCCAGCATTTT.

This clone has just one count. This chain uses TRBV21-1 with TRBJ1-5; the table's TRBD1 call for D was not verified on the DNA. TRBV21-1 is designated a pseudogene. The CDR3 consists of 16 residues. The CDR3 protein is CASSKGAGGDGQPQHF. The CDR3 DNA reads as TGTGCCAGCAGCAAAGGAGCAGGGGGCGACGGTCAGCCCCAGCATTTT.

This chain joins TRBV7-3 and TRBJ1-2; TRBD1 matches at 7 bases. Germline V CDR1 and CDR2: SGHTA, FQGTGA. CDR3 size: 14 residues. J was trimmed by 2 bases and V by 8 bases; bases with no gene match: 8. The CDR3 region is CASGPGQTNYGYTF. In DNA form, the CDR3 reads TGTGCCAGCGGCCCGGGACAGACGAACTATGGCTACACCTTC.

The table lists this clone with a few counts. The chain recombines TRBV19 with TRBJ1-6; TRBD1 matches at 7 bases. CDR3 size: 15 residues. Trimming cost V 6 bases and J 10 bases; bases outside gene matches: 12. The germline V gene has CDR1 LNHDA and CDR2 SQIVND (reference sequence). The CDR3 nucleotides are TGTGCCAGTAGAATCGACAGGGACGTAAGGTCACCCCTCCACTTT. It is translated as CASRIDRDVRSPLHF.

The chain uses TRBV11-2 and TRBJ1-2, with 7 nucleotides matching TRBD1. Per the germline V gene, CDR1 is SGHAT and CDR2 is FQNNGV. The junction had 19 bases not matched to a gene; V was cut back by 4 bases and J by 8 bases. The CDR3 runs to 17 residues. The CDR3 nucleotides read TGTGCCAGCAGCTCACTAATGACAGGGAGGTTAGGCGGCGGCTACACCTTC. This sequence encodes CASSSLMTGRLGGGYTF.

The rearrangement joins TRBV5-1 to TRBJ2-7; 9 bases fit TRBD1. The CDR3 has 14 amino acids. Germline CDR1 and CDR2: SGHRS and YFSETQ. Unmatched junction bases numbered 6, after V lost 2 bases and J lost 6 bases. CDR3 DNA sequence: TGCGCCAGCAGCTTTAGGGGACAGGGAACCGAGCAGTACTTC. Amino acid sequence: CASSFRGQGTEQYF.

As to this clone: An end of the junction does not agree with germline; a read error may underlie this. V is TRBV3-1 (or the pseudogene TRBV3-2) and J is TRBJ2-7; 7 positions match TRBD2. This CDR3 region has 14 residues. Germline V lookup: CDR1 LGHDT, CDR2 YNNKEL (reference sequence). CDR3 sequence: CASSQAPLGGGLVF. For the CDR3, the DNA is TGTGCCAGCAGCCAGGCGCCCCTTGGGGGGGGTCTGGTCTTC.

The V and J genes are TRBV6-5 and TRBJ1-1; 7 bases match TRBD1. The CDR3 is 13 amino acids. Germline V gene lookup returns CDR1 MNHEY and CDR2 SVGAGI. J gave up 6 bases and V 6 bases, and 7 bases lay outside the gene matches. The CDR3 here is CASSPAQGAEAFF. CDR3 nucleotides: TGTGCCAGCAGCCCCGCCCAGGGGGCTGAAGCTTTCTTT.